Following are 31 T cell receptor beta chains from one sample sequenced in a study of early T cells in non-severe SARS-CoV-2 infection. TCRdb passed the 5' RACE reads through MiXCR, listing each CDR3 protein once. The table lists roughly 35,000 distinct CDR3 sequences, over 6.5% of them singletons. The sequencing input was whole blood. The receptors derive from an adult who was a healthcare worker with PCR-confirmed SARS-CoV-2 infection or an uninfected control (not recorded which).

This clonotype was detected ten times or more. The genes are TRBV2 and TRBJ2-1; D gene ambiguous. Germline V lookup: CDR1 SNHLY, CDR2 FYNNEI. The CDR3 runs to 15 residues. V was trimmed by 8 bases and J by 4 bases, leaving 18 bases between them. Here the CDR3 reads CASSGREPFYNEQFF. CDR3 coding DNA: TGTGCCAGCTCCGGCCGAGAACCTTTTTACAATGAGCAGTTCTTC.

This clonotype was seen many times. The V gene is TRBV27, the J gene TRBJ2-3, with D uncertain. V was cut by 2 bases and J by 2 bases, with 14 bases left in between. This CDR3 has 16 residues. The V gene's germline CDR1 is MNHEY and CDR2 SMNVEV (reference sequence). The CDR3 loop is CASSLNGLGATDTQYF. CDR3 in DNA: TGTGCCAGCAGTTTAAACGGTCTTGGAGCCACAGATACGCAGTATTTT.

In its sample, this clonotype was seen a few times. V gene TRBV18 combines with J gene TRBJ2-1, with 10 bases aligning to TRBD1. CDR1 is KGHSH, CDR2 LQKENI, per germline. CDR3 length: 14 amino acids. Unmatched junction bases numbered 7, after V lost 6 bases and J lost 8 bases. CDR3 sequence reads: CASSRTGGNDEQFF. The CDR3 DNA is TGTGCCAGCTCCAGGACAGGGGGAAATGATGAGCAGTTCTTC.

This chain links TRBV11-2 with TRBJ2-2, with 11 positions matching TRBD2. Germline V gives CDR1 SGHAT, CDR2 FQNNGV. The CDR3 covers 17 residues. The V and J ends lost 0 bases and 1 base, in that order; junction bases with no gene match: 1. CDR3 amino acids: CASSLDGLAGNTGELFF. CDR3 in DNA: TGTGCCAGCAGCTTAGATGGACTAGCGGGGAACACCGGGGAGCTGTTTTTT.

Many counts were recorded for this clonotype. The chain joins TRBV28 to TRBJ2-5; no clear D. This CDR3 comprises 13 residues. The germline V gene encodes CDR1 MDHEN and CDR2 SYDVKM. Trimming took off 3 bases at V and 5 bases at J, with 10 bases between the two ends. The CDR3 bases are TGTGCCAGCAGTTTTCCCGATCCGGAGACCCAGTACTTC. Its translation is CASSFPDPETQYF.

This clonotype has at least ten counts. The chain carries TRBV19 and TRBJ2-2, with 7 bases identical to TRBD2. The germline CDR1 and CDR2 sequences are LNHDA and SQIVND (reference sequence). J was trimmed by 0 bases and V by 6 bases; bases with no gene match: 7. This CDR3 has 16 amino acids. This CDR3 is CASRKGLDANTGELFF. The CDR3 nucleotides read TGTGCCAGTAGGAAAGGACTAGACGCGAACACCGGGGAGCTGTTTTTT. Based on the CDR3 plus reference TRBV19 and TRBJ2-2, the full variable domain is DGGITQSPKYLFRKEGQNVTLSCEQNLNHDAMYWYRQDPGQGLRLIYYSQIVNDFQKGDIAEGYSVSREKKESFPLTVTSAQKNPTAFYLCASRKGLDANTGELFFGEGSRLTVL.

This clonotype has a count of ten or more. The chain employs TRBV7-9 and TRBJ2-5; D might be TRBD1 or TRBD2, each matching 5 bases. Trimming removed 3 bases at V and 1 base at J, with 9 bases between. Looked up from germline, CDR1 is SEHNR and CDR2 is FQNEAQ (reference sequence). The CDR3 runs 14 residues. The CDR3 loop is CASSLTGTQETQYF. In nucleotides, the CDR3 is TGTGCCAGCAGCTTGACCGGGACCCAAGAGACCCAGTACTTC.

This clonotype was counted ten times or more. CDR3 sequence: CASSLGQGRVTQHF. The CDR3 DNA reads TGTGCCAGCAGCTTGGGACAGGGGAGAGTAACCCAGCATTTT. The J gene is TRBJ1-5, the V gene TRBV5-5; 8 bases are a match to TRBD1. V lost 0 bases to trimming and J lost 11 bases; unmatched junction nucleotides: 7. Germline assignment: CDR1 SGHKS and CDR2 YYEKEE (reference sequence). The CDR3 covers 14 residues.

The J gene is TRBJ2-1, the V gene TRBV18, with unresolved D. This CDR3 spans 15 amino acids. Per the germline V gene, CDR1 is KGHSH and CDR2 is LQKENI. The germline V and J ends were trimmed by 5 bases and 5 bases, with 16 bases remaining between them. In DNA form, the CDR3 reads TGTGCCAGCTCATCGCACCTGGGGTGGGACAATGAGCAGTTCTTC. Translation: CASSSHLGWDNEQFF.

This clonotype was seen many times. The chain uses TRBV3-1 and TRBJ1-5, with TRBD1 as a possible D gene (5 bases). V lost 3 bases to trimming and J lost 3 bases, with 9 bases between them. The germline gives CDR1 LGHDT, CDR2 YNNKEL (reference sequence). The CDR3 sequence is 14 residues long. The CDR3 bases are TGTGCCAGCAGCCACGGGGACCCCAATCAGCCCCAGCATTTT. Its translation is CASSHGDPNQPQHF.

V usage is TRBV6-5 and J usage is TRBJ2-2; 11 bases are shared with TRBD1. J gave up 4 bases and V 2 bases, and 6 bases lay outside the gene matches. CDR3 length: 17 amino acids. The germline V gene encodes CDR1 MNHEY and CDR2 SVGAGI. The CDR3 loop reads CASSYLGQGARTGELFF. DNA for the CDR3: TGTGCCAGCAGTTACCTCGGACAGGGGGCGCGCACCGGGGAGCTGTTTTTT.

This clonotype is labeled medium-sized. V usage is TRBV25-1 and J usage is TRBJ1-2; D possibly corresponds to TRBD1 (5 bases). The CDR3 spans 16 residues. V lost 1 base to trimming and J lost 0 bases, with 12 bases between them. CDR1 and CDR2 (germline): MGHDK, SYGVNS. The CDR3 region is CASSESETGTNYGYTF. The CDR3, as DNA: TGTGCCAGCAGTGAATCGGAAACAGGAACTAACTATGGCTACACCTTC.

This clonotype was recorded many times. The chain couples TRBV29-1 to TRBJ1-1; perhaps TRBD1 as D (5 bases). The CDR3 has 15 amino acids. Germline CDR1 and CDR2: SQVTM and ANQGSEA. V lost 4 bases and J lost 5, with 20 bases in between. CDR3 coding DNA: TGCAGCGTTGTGAAGCAGGGAGGAGGCGGGACTGAAGCTTTCTTT. Translated, it gives CSVVKQGGGGTEAFF.

This clonotype was seen a few times. V usage is TRBV18 and J usage is TRBJ2-1; 10 bases fit TRBD2. The CDR3 contains 17 residues. J lost 6 bases, V lost 6 bases, and 14 bases had no gene match. In germline, CDR1 is KGHSH, CDR2 LQKENI. CDR3 sequence reads: CASSPTSSSGSRNEQFF. CDR3 sequence (DNA): TGTGCCAGCTCCCCAACTAGCTCTAGCGGGAGTCGCAATGAGCAGTTCTTC.

This clonotype was detected a few times. V usage is TRBV5-1 and J usage is TRBJ2-1; TRBD1 is a possible D gene (5 bases). The V and J ends lost 0 bases and 4 bases respectively, with 11 bases between them. CDR1 SGHRS and CDR2 YFSETQ come from the germline V gene. This CDR3 comprises 15 residues. This CDR3 reads CASSLGTTDYNEQFF. The CDR3 nucleotides read TGCGCCAGCAGCTTGGGGACGACAGATTACAATGAGCAGTTCTTC. Variable domain in full (rest from reference TRBV5-1 and TRBJ2-1): KAGVTQTPRYLIKTRGQQVTLSCSPISGHRSVSWYQQTPGQGLQFLFEYFSETQRNKGNFPGRFSGRQFSNSRSEMNVSTLELGDSALYLCASSLGTTDYNEQFFGPGTRLTVL.

This clonotype came up many times. The rearrangement joins TRBV25-1 to TRBJ1-6, with 7 bases fitting TRBD1. Germline V gene data show CDR1 as MGHDK and CDR2 as SYGVNS. The CDR3 runs 15 residues. The trim removed 4 bases at V and 6 bases at J, leaving 6 bases unmatched. CDR3 sequence reads: CASSASGQINSPLHF. The CDR3 region has the DNA TGTGCCAGCAGTGCTTCGGGACAGATTAATTCACCCCTCCACTTT.

This clonotype was seen at least ten times. This chain connects TRBV28 to TRBJ2-7; 12 bases match TRBD1. The V gene's germline CDR1 is MDHEN and CDR2 SYDVKM. This CDR3 comprises 15 residues. With V trimmed by 2 bases and J by 4 bases, 3 bases remained unmatched. The CDR3 DNA sequence: TGTGCCAGCAGTTTAGCGGGACAGGGGGCATACGAGCAGTACTTC. Encoded protein: CASSLAGQGAYEQYF.

This clonotype has only a few counts. The rearrangement links TRBV2 to TRBJ2-1; 7 positions match TRBD1. The V gene's germline CDR1 is SNHLY and CDR2 FYNNEI. The junction had 9 bases not matched to a gene; V was cut back by 3 bases and J by 7 bases. This CDR3 has 15 amino acids. The CDR3 region is CASSEQGQNYNEQFF. The DNA of the CDR3 is TGTGCCAGCAGTGAGCAGGGACAGAACTATAATGAGCAGTTCTTC.

This clonotype was counted ten times or more. The chain recombines TRBV5-1 with TRBJ2-1; 11 bases match TRBD2. The CDR3 runs 16 residues. In germline, CDR1 is SGHRS, CDR2 YFSETQ. V gave up 4 bases and J gave up 8 bases; unmatched junction bases: 11. The CDR3 DNA is TGCGCCAGCAGCCGCGGGTCACTAGCGGGAGTTCATGAGCAGTTCTTC. This codes for CASSRGSLAGVHEQFF.

CDR3 in amino acids: CASSPSIGNQPQHF. The CDR3 bases are TGTGCCAGCAGCCCCAGCATAGGCAATCAGCCCCAGCATTTT. V is TRBV6-1 and J is TRBJ1-5; D uncertain. Trimming removed 6 bases from V and 2 bases from J, with 11 bases in between. CDR3 length: 14 residues. Germline V CDR1 and CDR2: MNHNS, SASEGT.

This clonotype was recorded many times. CDR3 residues: CATSDSKRGQLNGYTF. CDR3 sequence (DNA): TGTGCCACCAGTGATTCAAAGAGGGGGCAATTAAATGGCTACACCTTC. The V call is TRBV24-1, the J call TRBJ1-2; 7 positions match TRBD1. CDR1 and CDR2 from the germline V gene are KGHDR and SFDVKD. This CDR3 contains 16 residues. Losses at the gene ends were 2 bases for V and 6 bases for J; bases not matched to a gene: 11.

This clonotype was recorded many times. The V gene is TRBV18, the J gene TRBJ2-5; maybe TRBD2 (5 bases). This CDR3 comprises 14 residues. Germline V gene lookup returns CDR1 KGHSH and CDR2 LQKENI. Trimming left V 1 base short and J 7 bases short, with 13 bases between. The CDR3 loop is CASSPQERDGTQYF. The CDR3 DNA reads TGTGCCAGCTCACCACAAGAGAGGGATGGGACCCAGTACTTC.

The sample holds many counts of this clonotype. The chain joins TRBV6-1 to TRBJ2-4; D is undetermined. There are 18 residues in the CDR3. The V end was cut by 0 bases, the J end by 2 bases, with 17 bases between. Germline V gives CDR1 MNHNS, CDR2 SASEGT. As DNA, the CDR3 is TGTGCCAGCAGTGAAGCTGGGATCCATGCTATAACCAAAAACATTCAGTACTTC. The encoded protein is CASSEAGIHAITKNIQYF.

There are many counts of this clonotype. One junction end disagrees with the germline gene, perhaps due to a read error. The chain has TRBV28 and TRBJ1-6, with no clear D. CDR1 and CDR2 from the germline V gene are MDHEN and SYDVKM. The CDR3 consists of 12 residues. The CDR3 protein is CASSPRRQFQDF. Written as DNA, the CDR3 is TGTGCCAGCAGCCCAAGGAGGCAGTTCCAAGACTTT.

The table lists this clonotype with many counts. The rearrangement links TRBV10-3 to TRBJ1-2, with D perhaps matching TRBD1 (6 bases). Trimming pared 2 bases from V and 3 bases from J, leaving 7 bases between. CDR1 and CDR2 (germline): ENHRY, SYGVKD. The CDR3 totals 13 residues. CDR3 coding DNA: TGTGCCATCAGTGAGAACAGGGACTATGGCTACACCTTC. This codes for CAISENRDYGYTF.

At least ten counts were recorded for this clonotype. The chain combines TRBV6-5 with TRBJ1-6; D is possibly TRBD1 (5 bases). The CDR3 contains 15 residues. The V gene lost 2 bases and the J gene lost 10 bases, with 15 bases spanning the gap. Germline assignment: CDR1 MNHEY and CDR2 SVGAGI. CDR3 nucleotides: TGTGCCAGCAGTTACACAACCCCGGGGCGATCACCCCTCCACTTT. As protein: CASSYTTPGRSPLHF.

This clonotype showed up just a few times. The chain joins TRBV6-1 to TRBJ2-3, with D possibly matching TRBD2 (5 bases). Looked up from germline, CDR1 is MNHNS and CDR2 is SASEGT. Trimming removed 7 bases from V and 1 base from J, with 15 bases in between. The CDR3 spans 15 residues. In nucleotides, the CDR3 is TGTGCCAGCACCTTAGGACTGGCTCGCACAGATACGCAGTATTTT. It codes for CASTLGLARTDTQYF.

The chain recombines TRBV5-1 with TRBJ2-7; D may be TRBD1 (6 bases). V lost 6 bases, J lost 4 bases, and 8 bases lay in between. Germline-derived CDR1 and CDR2 are SGHRS and YFSETQ. The CDR3 is made up of 11 amino acids. This CDR3 is CASTDRYEQYF. The CDR3 nucleotides read TGCGCCAGCACCGACAGGTACGAGCAGTACTTC.

The sample holds many counts of this clonotype. The chain uses TRBV2 and TRBJ2-6, with a tentative D call TRBD2 (6 bases). Germline CDR1 and CDR2: SNHLY and FYNNEI. The CDR3 is 18 amino acids. Trimming shortened V by 3 bases and J by 0 bases, and 15 bases separated the two germline ends. CDR3 protein: CASSDLLAESSGANVLTF. CDR3 coding DNA: TGTGCCAGCAGTGACTTACTAGCAGAGAGCTCTGGGGCCAACGTCCTGACTTTC.

This clonotype showed up just a few times. The gene calls are TRBV6-2 or TRBV6-3 and TRBJ2-1; D is ambiguous. The V end lost 4 bases, the J end lost 7 bases, and 8 bases lay between the germline ends. Germline CDR1 reads MNHEY; CDR2 reads SVGEGT. The CDR3 runs to 12 residues. The CDR3 loop is CASSSQANEQFF. CDR3 in DNA: TGTGCCAGCAGTTCCCAAGCAAATGAGCAGTTCTTC.

This chain joins TRBV30 and TRBJ1-3; no reliable D call. Trimming pared 0 bases from V and 6 bases from J, leaving 12 bases between. The CDR3 runs to 14 residues. Germline values: CDR1 GTSNPN, CDR2 SVGIG (reference sequence). The CDR3 DNA is TGTGCCTGGAGTGTACGGCCCCTGGAAAACACCATATATTTT. Protein product: CAWSVRPLENTIYF.